The clone carrying this TCR beta chain was observed a single time. This entry comes from a study of blood T cell repertoires in COVID-19. Turning to the study itself: Whether acute or convalescent, the COVID-19 samples came from the United States, Italy and Spain. T cells, B-cell-depleted T cells, or PBMCs provided the cDNA or gDNA that served as material.

How the authors handled the data: Quantification of nucleated cells was approximated via reference gene primer amplification. Data came from immunoSEQ multiplex PCR; TCRdb stores just in-frame clones and leaves some out. The DNA gave D and trimming, while V, J and clone size come from that table. Of about 150,000 clones listed, 80% to 90% are singletons. One Seattle source followed patients from active infection through their disease course. Germline loops: CDR1 GTSNPN, CDR2 SVGIG (reference sequence). There are 15 residues in the CDR3. The V and J ends lost 5 bases and 0 bases respectively, with 16 bases between them.

The receptor was isolated from a woman aged 60-75 years with COVID-19, enrolled during active disease. The chain employs TRBV30 and TRBJ1-1; D unresolved. The sample consisted of peripheral blood. The CDR3 nucleotides are TGTGCCTGGGTGGACGGGAACCCAATGAACACTGAAGCTTTCTTT. Translated, it gives CAWVDGNPMNTEAFF.